This T cell receptor (beta chain) comes out of a study of blood T cell repertoires in COVID-19. Study details: Sites in the United States, Italy and Spain provided acute and convalescent COVID-19 samples. Sources were T cells, B-cell-depleted T cells, or PBMCs; the material itself was cDNA or gDNA.

Germline CDR1 is KGHSH and CDR2 is LQKENI. The CDR3 consists of 15 residues. V was trimmed by 0 bases and J by 2 bases, leaving 10 bases between them. In the authors' workflow: The assay estimated nucleated cells by amplifying reference gene primers. Clones were sequenced by immunoSEQ multiplex PCR, and TCRdb holds only the in-frame ones, with some missing. That table supplies the V and J calls and clone size; D and trimming were determined from the DNA. The sample consists of some 110,000 clones, 87% of them appearing once. The sample comprised peripheral blood. The J gene is TRBJ1-1, the V gene TRBV18, with a possible D match to TRBD1 (5 bases). This sequence was found in a human donor in a cohort sampled during active COVID-19. CDR3 DNA sequence: TGTGCCAGCTCACCACCGGTCAGGGCAAACACTGAAGCTTTCTTT. Its translation is CASSPPVRANTEAFF.